The rows below give T cell receptor beta chains drawn from one sample of a study of blood T cell repertoires in COVID-19. Sequenced by immunoSEQ multiplex PCR; TCRdb stores in-frame clones only, minus some. The sample includes over 15,000 clones, about 87% of them seen just once. The sequenced material came from peripheral blood. The source of these receptors is a human donor in a cohort sampled during active COVID-19. CDR3s include the opening cysteine and the closing phenylalanine or tryptophan. Fields, in order: CDR3 protein, CDR3 DNA, V gene, J gene, clone size, D gene. The D gene is left open where the match is weak. Size tells how often a clone was seen (once, few, many) or the class of an expanded clone, and some rows leave it out.

CDR3aa: CASKTRGAYEQYF; CDR3nt: TGTGCCAGCAAGACACGGGGAGCCTACGAGCAGTACTTC; v_gene: TRBV6-5; j_gene: TRBJ2-7; abundance: .; d_gene: .
CDR3aa: CASSTTSADRLFF; CDR3nt: TGTGCCAGCAGTACGACTAGCGCGGATAGGCTGTTTTTT; v_gene: TRBV12-3/TRBV12-4; j_gene: TRBJ2-2; abundance: once; d_gene: TRBD2
CDR3aa: CASSWTSGSVTDTQYF; CDR3nt: TGTGCCAGCAGCTGGACTAGCGGGAGCGTAACAGATACGCAGTATTTT; v_gene: TRBV11-2; j_gene: TRBJ2-3; abundance: .; d_gene: TRBD2
CDR3aa: CASSYTGKGSEQYF; CDR3nt: TGTGCCAGCAGTTACACGGGAAAGGGCTCCGAGCAGTACTTC; v_gene: TRBV6-5; j_gene: TRBJ2-7; abundance: .; d_gene: .
CDR3aa: CASSLALGGVYNEQFF; CDR3nt: TGTGCCAGCAGCTTAGCTCTGGGAGGGGTGTACAATGAGCAGTTCTTC; v_gene: TRBV7-2; j_gene: TRBJ2-1; abundance: once; d_gene: TRBD2
CDR3aa: CASSLNVRGEGEKLFF; CDR3nt: TGTGCCAGCAGCTTAAATGTGCGAGGGGAGGGTGAAAAACTGTTTTTT; v_gene: TRBV7-9; j_gene: TRBJ1-4; abundance: .; d_gene: .
CDR3aa: CASTPPGLGSHEQYF; CDR3nt: TGTGCCAGCACCCCCCCGGGACTAGGCAGCCACGAGCAGTACTTC; v_gene: TRBV7-9; j_gene: TRBJ2-7; abundance: .; d_gene: TRBD2
CDR3aa: CAWRPGRGGETQYF; CDR3nt: TGTGCCTGGAGACCGGGGCGGGGTGGAGAGACCCAGTACTTC; v_gene: TRBV30; j_gene: TRBJ2-5; abundance: .; d_gene: .
CDR3aa: CASSRQGTGELFF; CDR3nt: TGTGCCAGCAGCAGACAGGGGACCGGGGAGCTGTTTTTT; v_gene: TRBV7-9; j_gene: TRBJ2-2; abundance: few; d_gene: TRBD1
CDR3aa: CASSLDSYNTEAFF; CDR3nt: TGTGCCAGCAGTTTGGACAGCTATAACACTGAAGCTTTCTTT; v_gene: TRBV28; j_gene: TRBJ1-1; abundance: .; d_gene: .
CDR3aa: CASSYGLAAYNEQFF; CDR3nt: TGTGCCAGCAGCTACGGACTAGCGGCATACAATGAGCAGTTCTTC; v_gene: TRBV11-3; j_gene: TRBJ2-1; abundance: .; d_gene: TRBD2
CDR3aa: CASSYTLGLALINEQFF; CDR3nt: TGTGCCAGCAGTTACACTCTGGGACTAGCGTTGATCAATGAGCAGTTCTTC; v_gene: TRBV6-2/TRBV6-3; j_gene: TRBJ2-1; abundance: .; d_gene: TRBD2
CDR3aa: CASSFDRLETQYF; CDR3nt: TGTGCCAGTAGTTTCGATAGATTAGAGACCCAGTACTTC; v_gene: TRBV19; j_gene: TRBJ2-5; abundance: once; d_gene: .
CDR3aa: CASSFDRGQGEQYF; CDR3nt: TGTGCCAGCAGCTTTGACAGGGGGCAAGGTGAGCAGTACTTC; v_gene: TRBV7-6; j_gene: TRBJ2-7; abundance: few; d_gene: TRBD1
CDR3aa: CASSFAGYTNYGYTF; CDR3nt: TGTGCCAGCAGCTTCGCAGGGTATACTAACTATGGCTACACCTTC; v_gene: TRBV7-9; j_gene: TRBJ1-2; abundance: .; d_gene: .
CDR3aa: CASQYSYGYTF; CDR3nt: TGTGCCAGCCAATACTCCTATGGCTACACCTTC; v_gene: TRBV2; j_gene: TRBJ1-2; abundance: .; d_gene: .
CDR3aa: CASSLEYRVGTGELFF; CDR3nt: TGTGCCAGCAGCTTAGAGTACAGGGTCGGCACCGGGGAGCTGTTTTTT; v_gene: TRBV7-9; j_gene: TRBJ2-2; abundance: .; d_gene: .
CDR3aa: CASSLQGGPYNEQFF; CDR3nt: TGTGCCAGCAGCTTACAGGGTGGGCCCTACAATGAGCAGTTCTTC; v_gene: TRBV7-3; j_gene: TRBJ2-1; abundance: .; d_gene: .
CDR3aa: CASSYWGTGSGAFF; CDR3nt: TGTGCCAGCAGTTACTGGGGGACAGGGTCGGGAGCTTTCTTT; v_gene: TRBV6-2/TRBV6-3; j_gene: TRBJ1-1; abundance: .; d_gene: TRBD1
CDR3aa: CASSLDSQGTDTQYF; CDR3nt: TGTGCCAGCAGCTTAGATAGCCAGGGGACAGATACGCAGTATTTT; v_gene: TRBV7-3; j_gene: TRBJ2-3; abundance: .; d_gene: .
CDR3aa: CASKPGSTEAFF; CDR3nt: TGTGCCAGCAAACCGGGGAGCACTGAAGCTTTCTTT; v_gene: TRBV19; j_gene: TRBJ1-1; abundance: .; d_gene: .
CDR3aa: CASSLIEAASYEQYF; CDR3nt: TGTGCCAGCAGCTTAATTGAGGCTGCCTCCTACGAGCAGTACTTC; v_gene: TRBV7-2; j_gene: TRBJ2-7; abundance: .; d_gene: .
CDR3aa: CASSIGQGAADTQYF; CDR3nt: TGTGCCAGTAGTATAGGACAGGGGGCAGCAGATACGCAGTATTTT; v_gene: TRBV19; j_gene: TRBJ2-3; abundance: .; d_gene: TRBD1
CDR3aa: CASSIVQGAVNTEAFF; CDR3nt: TGTGCCAGTAGTATAGTCCAGGGGGCAGTGAACACTGAAGCTTTCTTT; v_gene: TRBV19; j_gene: TRBJ1-1; abundance: .; d_gene: TRBD1
CDR3aa: CASSQGVVQGNSNQPQHF; CDR3nt: TGCGCCAGCAGCCAAGGCGTTGTTCAGGGGAATAGCAATCAGCCCCAGCATTTT; v_gene: TRBV4-1; j_gene: TRBJ1-5; abundance: .; d_gene: .
CDR3aa: CASSQDQGNTEAFF; CDR3nt: TGTGCCAGCAGCCAAGATCAGGGGAACACTGAAGCTTTCTTT; v_gene: TRBV3-1/TRBV3-2; j_gene: TRBJ1-1; abundance: .; d_gene: .
CDR3aa: CASSLTDTFNTGELFF; CDR3nt: TGTGCCAGCAGCCTAACCGACACCTTTAACACCGGGGAGCTGTTTTTT; v_gene: TRBV11-1; j_gene: TRBJ2-2; abundance: .; d_gene: .
CDR3aa: CASSYSGQSLPGEQFF; CDR3nt: TGTGCCAGCAGTTACTCGGGGCAGTCCCTGCCCGGTGAGCAGTTCTTC; v_gene: TRBV6-2/TRBV6-3; j_gene: TRBJ2-1; abundance: .; d_gene: .
CDR3aa: CASHLAGSYEQYF; CDR3nt: TGTGCCAGTCACCTAGCGGGATCCTACGAGCAGTACTTC; v_gene: TRBV28; j_gene: TRBJ2-7; abundance: .; d_gene: TRBD2
CDR3aa: CASSVGPELGSAEKLFF; CDR3nt: TGTGCCAGCAGCGTAGGCCCGGAACTAGGGTCGGCTGAAAAACTGTTTTTT; v_gene: TRBV9; j_gene: TRBJ1-4; abundance: .; d_gene: .
CDR3aa: CASSPRSGAHGYTF; CDR3nt: TGTGCCAGCTCACCAAGGTCAGGGGCCCATGGCTACACCTTC; v_gene: TRBV18; j_gene: TRBJ1-2; abundance: .; d_gene: .
CDR3aa: CASSSRTGLETQYF; CDR3nt: TGTGCCAGCTCATCCCGAACAGGGCTCGAGACCCAGTACTTC; v_gene: TRBV11-2; j_gene: TRBJ2-5; abundance: .; d_gene: .
CDR3aa: CASSLGLAGRDEQFF; CDR3nt: TGTGCCAGCAGCCTGGGACTAGCGGGTCGCGATGAGCAGTTCTTC; v_gene: TRBV7-7; j_gene: TRBJ2-1; abundance: once; d_gene: TRBD2
CDR3aa: CASSTTASAYEQYF; CDR3nt: TGTGCCAGCAGTACGACAGCGAGTGCCTACGAGCAGTACTTC; v_gene: TRBV6-5; j_gene: TRBJ2-7; abundance: .; d_gene: .
CDR3aa: CASSGGDREETQYF; CDR3nt: TGTGCCAGTAGTGGGGGGGACAGGGAAGAGACCCAGTACTTC; v_gene: TRBV19; j_gene: TRBJ2-5; abundance: .; d_gene: TRBD1
CDR3aa: CASSYMSGGSYEQYF; CDR3nt: TGTGCCAGCAGTTACATGTCGGGAGGCTCCTACGAGCAGTACTTC; v_gene: TRBV6-2/TRBV6-3; j_gene: TRBJ2-7; abundance: few; d_gene: TRBD2
CDR3aa: CASSVAGNKPDTQYF; CDR3nt: TGTGCCAGCAGCGTTGCGGGAAACAAGCCAGATACGCAGTATTTT; v_gene: TRBV9; j_gene: TRBJ2-3; abundance: few; d_gene: .
CDR3aa: CASIPPGEIAGELFF; CDR3nt: TGTGCCAGCATCCCGCCCGGAGAAATTGCCGGGGAGCTGTTTTTT; v_gene: TRBV7-9; j_gene: TRBJ2-2; abundance: .; d_gene: .
CDR3aa: CSVVVLNSREEQYF; CDR3nt: TGCAGCGTTGTAGTATTAAACAGTCGGGAGGAGCAGTACTTC; v_gene: TRBV29-1; j_gene: TRBJ2-7; abundance: .; d_gene: .
CDR3aa: CASSQQGKNIQYF; CDR3nt: TGTGCCAGCAGTCAACAGGGGAAAAACATTCAGTACTTC; v_gene: TRBV28; j_gene: TRBJ2-4; abundance: .; d_gene: TRBD1
CDR3aa: CASSQDRGGEAFF; CDR3nt: TGCGCCAGCAGCCAAGACAGGGGTGGCGAAGCTTTCTTT; v_gene: TRBV4-1; j_gene: TRBJ1-1; abundance: once; d_gene: .
CDR3aa: CASSPPVPNSPLHF; CDR3nt: TGTGCCAGCAGCCCCCCCGTTCCGAATTCACCCCTCCACTTT; v_gene: TRBV6-2/TRBV6-3; j_gene: TRBJ1-6; abundance: .; d_gene: .